This is a list of T cell receptor beta chains from one sample in a study of blood T cell repertoires in COVID-19. Generated by immunoSEQ multiplex PCR, the TCRdb table keeps only in-frame clones and is missing some. The sample lists about 55,000 clones, about 87% occurring once. Input material: peripheral blood. These receptor sequences come from a middle-aged man with COVID-19, enrolled during active disease. The CDR3 runs from the conserved cysteine through the conserved F or W. D genes are given only for firm matches. A clone size is listed for some rows: how often the clone was seen (once, few, many), or a class if it is expanded.

v_gene	d_gene	len	j_gene	abundance	CDR3aa	CDR3nt
TRBV6-5	-	13	TRBJ1-2	-	CASRATGRYGYTF	TGTGCCAGCAGGGCGACAGGTCGATATGGCTACACCTTC
TRBV5-1	-	16	TRBJ2-5	once	CASSLATDRFQETQYF	TGCGCCAGCAGCTTGGCCACCGACAGATTCCAAGAGACCCAGTACTTC
TRBV6-5	-	14	TRBJ1-6	few	CASSTRGGGSPLHF	TGTGCCAGCAGCACCAGGGGTGGTGGATCACCCCTCCACTTT
TRBV4-1	TRBD1	15	TRBJ1-1	-	CASSQPGQKNTEAFF	TGCGCCAGCAGCCAACCGGGACAGAAGAACACTGAAGCTTTCTTT
TRBV23-1	-	13	TRBJ2-7	-	CANPQGPPYEQYF	TGCGCCAACCCCCAGGGGCCCCCCTACGAGCAGTACTTC
TRBV19	-	14	TRBJ1-1	-	CASSRGQTGTEAFF	TGTGCCAGTAGTAGGGGACAAACGGGAACTGAAGCTTTCTTT
TRBV7-9	-	16	TRBJ1-1	-	CASSLESRGGNTEAFF	TGTGCCAGCAGCTTAGAGAGTCGGGGTGGGAACACTGAAGCTTTCTTT
TRBV12-3/TRBV12-4	-	12	TRBJ1-1	-	CASSPDRPRAFF	TGTGCCAGCAGCCCCGACAGGCCGCGGGCTTTCTTT
TRBV4-1	-	15	TRBJ1-2	-	CASSQPKGLSYGYTF	TGCGCCAGCAGCCAACCAAAGGGGCTTAGCTATGGCTACACCTTC
TRBV5-1	-	13	TRBJ1-5	-	CASSFRVGQPQHF	TGCGCCAGCAGCTTCAGGGTAGGTCAGCCCCAGCATTTT
TRBV6-1	-	13	TRBJ2-7	-	CASSETGAPKQYF	TGTGCCAGCAGTGAAACCGGAGCTCCTAAGCAGTACTTC
TRBV6-1	TRBD2	16	TRBJ2-5	-	CASSESPGLAEETQYF	TGTGCCAGCAGTGAATCCCCCGGACTAGCGGAAGAGACCCAGTACTTC
TRBV12-5	-	13	TRBJ1-2	-	CASGLQGNYGYTF	TGTGCTAGTGGTCTGCAGGGAAACTATGGCTACACCTTC
TRBV28	TRBD1	17	TRBJ2-1	-	CASSSPSSGQGHNEQFF	TGTGCCAGCAGTTCCCCTTCTTCGGGACAGGGGCACAATGAGCAGTTCTTC
TRBV10-2	-	13	TRBJ1-1	-	CAPGWEENTEAFF	TGCGCTCCGGGGTGGGAAGAGAACACTGAAGCTTTCTTT
TRBV3-1/TRBV3-2	TRBD2	14	TRBJ2-1	-	CASSQAQLAGWQFF	TGTGCCAGCAGCCAAGCACAACTAGCGGGGTGGCAGTTCTTC
TRBV13	-	16	TRBJ1-2	-	CASSGGTETANYGYTF	TGTGCCAGCAGCGGAGGGACGGAAACGGCTAACTATGGCTACACCTTC
TRBV18	-	14	TRBJ1-2	-	CASSPDSDSPRRTF	TGTGCCAGCTCACCAGATTCGGACTCACCCCGTCGCACCTTC
TRBV28	TRBD1	15	TRBJ2-3	once	CASRAGTERTDTQYF	TGTGCCAGCAGGGCCGGGACAGAACGTACAGATACGCAGTATTTT
TRBV10-3	-	14	TRBJ2-7	once	CAISGQGREYEQYF	TGTGCCATCAGTGGCCAGGGCAGGGAATACGAGCAGTACTTC
TRBV19	TRBD2	13	TRBJ2-3	-	CASRLRGEDTQYF	TGTGCCAGTAGATTGCGGGGGGAGGATACGCAGTATTTT
TRBV2	TRBD1	14	TRBJ1-2	-	CASRTIGQGNGYTF	TGTGCCAGCAGGACGATCGGACAGGGGAATGGCTACACCTTC
TRBV19	-	13	TRBJ1-1	-	CASSEAGREKAFF	TGTGCCAGTAGTGAGGCTGGCAGAGAAAAAGCTTTCTTT
TRBV15	-	13	TRBJ2-1	-	CATSRVELVEQFF	TGTGCCACCAGCAGGGTAGAGCTCGTTGAGCAGTTCTTC
TRBV5-1	-	13	TRBJ2-1	-	CASSATGFNEQFF	TGCGCCAGCAGCGCCACAGGGTTCAATGAGCAGTTCTTC
TRBV28	TRBD1	15	TRBJ2-7	-	CASTHRGATSYEQYF	TGTGCCAGCACCCACAGGGGCGCGACATCCTACGAGCAGTACTTC
TRBV10-3	TRBD1	14	TRBJ2-5	once	CAIRRQGSQETQYF	TGTGCCATCAGAAGACAGGGCTCCCAAGAGACCCAGTACTTC
TRBV9	-	15	TRBJ1-2	few	CASSEGDGPLYGYTF	TGTGCCAGCAGCGAGGGGGACGGACCCTTATATGGCTACACCTTC
TRBV6-1	-	17	TRBJ1-4	-	CASSEVRFGGTNEKLFF	TGTGCCAGCAGTGAAGTGAGGTTTGGGGGGACTAATGAAAAACTGTTTTTT
TRBV10-3	-	14	TRBJ1-2	-	CAISDAGALYGYTF	TGTGCCATCAGTGATGCGGGGGCTCTTTATGGCTACACCTTC
TRBV11-2	-	15	TRBJ2-7	-	CASSLGWSASYEQYF	TGTGCCAGCAGCTTAGGCTGGAGCGCGTCCTACGAGCAGTACTTC
TRBV4-2	TRBD2	15	TRBJ2-1	few	CASSQDTSGIVGQFF	TGTGCCAGCAGCCAAGATACTAGCGGGATAGTCGGGCAGTTCTTC
TRBV6-4	-	15	TRBJ2-2	-	CASSRTGGPTGELFF	TGTGCCAGCAGCCGGACGGGGGGCCCCACCGGGGAGCTGTTTTTT
TRBV15	TRBD1	16	TRBJ1-5	-	CATRGLDRGRNQPQHF	TGTGCCACCAGGGGGCTAGACAGGGGCAGGAATCAGCCCCAGCATTTT
TRBV18	TRBD1	18	TRBJ1-3	few	CASSPDLQGASGGNTIYF	TGTGCCAGCTCACCCGATCTACAGGGGGCGAGTGGTGGAAACACCATATATTTT